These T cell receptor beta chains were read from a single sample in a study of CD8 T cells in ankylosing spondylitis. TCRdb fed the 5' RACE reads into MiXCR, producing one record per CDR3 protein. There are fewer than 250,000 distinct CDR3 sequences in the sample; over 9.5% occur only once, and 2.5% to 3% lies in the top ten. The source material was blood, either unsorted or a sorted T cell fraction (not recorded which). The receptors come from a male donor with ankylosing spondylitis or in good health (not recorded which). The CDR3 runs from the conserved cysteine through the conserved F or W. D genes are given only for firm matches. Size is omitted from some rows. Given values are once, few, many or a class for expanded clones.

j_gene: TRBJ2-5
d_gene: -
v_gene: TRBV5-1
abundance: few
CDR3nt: TGCGCCAGCGGCCCGTTTGGGACGGCGTTCCAAGAGACCCAGTACTTC
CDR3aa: CASGPFGTAFQETQYF

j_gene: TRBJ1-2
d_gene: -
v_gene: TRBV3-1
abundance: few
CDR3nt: TGTGCCAGCAGCCAAGATTGGGGGAGCGGAGGCTACACCTTC
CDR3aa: CASSQDWGSGGYTF

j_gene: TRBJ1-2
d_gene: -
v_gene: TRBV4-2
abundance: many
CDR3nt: TGTGCCAGCAGCGCCGACAGACGGGGGACTGGCTATGGCTACACCTTC
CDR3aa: CASSADRRGTGYGYTF

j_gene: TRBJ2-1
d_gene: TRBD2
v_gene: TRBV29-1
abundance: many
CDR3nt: TGCAGCGTTGAAGGGGGCGGGGGGGCCTCCTACAATGAGCAGTTCTTC
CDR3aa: CSVEGGGGASYNEQFF

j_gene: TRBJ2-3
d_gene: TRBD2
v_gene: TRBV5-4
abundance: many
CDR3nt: TGTGCCAGCAGCCCAACCGGGACTACTACAGATACGCAGTATTTT
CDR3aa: CASSPTGTTTDTQYF

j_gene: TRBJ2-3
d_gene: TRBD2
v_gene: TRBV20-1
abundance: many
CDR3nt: TGCAGTGCTCCTCTCGGACTAGCGGGAGCCAATACGCAGTATTTT
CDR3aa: CSAPLGLAGANTQYF

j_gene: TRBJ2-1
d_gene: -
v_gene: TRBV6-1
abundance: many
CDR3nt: TGTGCCAGCACCCAGCGGCAGGGGTACAATGAGCAGTTCTTC
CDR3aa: CASTQRQGYNEQFF

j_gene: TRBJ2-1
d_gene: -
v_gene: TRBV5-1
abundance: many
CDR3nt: TGCGCCAGCAGTAGTGGCGGAGAGTACAATGAGCAGTTCTTC
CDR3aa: CASSSGGEYNEQFF

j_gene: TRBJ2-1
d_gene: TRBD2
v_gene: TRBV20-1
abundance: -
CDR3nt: TGCAGTGCTAGACTAGCGGGGGGGTCTGAGCAGTTCTTC
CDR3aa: CSARLAGGSEQFF

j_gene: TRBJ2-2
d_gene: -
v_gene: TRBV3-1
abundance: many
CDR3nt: TGTGCCAGCAGTCCTCGATTAGGGACCGGGGAGCTGTTTTTT
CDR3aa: CASSPRLGTGELFF

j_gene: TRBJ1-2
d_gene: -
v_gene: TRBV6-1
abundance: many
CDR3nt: TGTGCCAGCAGTGAAGCCCTGGACAGTTTCTATGGCTACACCTTC
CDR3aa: CASSEALDSFYGYTF

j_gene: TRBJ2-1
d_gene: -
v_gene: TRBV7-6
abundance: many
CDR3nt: TGTGCCAGCAGCTTAGCGTCCCACACAGGCAATGAGCAGTTCTTC
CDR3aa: CASSLASHTGNEQFF

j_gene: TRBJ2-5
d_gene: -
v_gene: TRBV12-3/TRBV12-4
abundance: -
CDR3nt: TGTGCCAGCAGCCTGGAGGAGGGGGGACAAGAGACCCAGTACTTC
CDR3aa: CASSLEEGGQETQYF

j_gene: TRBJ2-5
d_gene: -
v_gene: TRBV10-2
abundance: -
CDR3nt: TGCGCCAGCACCGATGATAGAGGGCGAGAGACCCAGTACTTC
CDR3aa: CASTDDRGRETQYF

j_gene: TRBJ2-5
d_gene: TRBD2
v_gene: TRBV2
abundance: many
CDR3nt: TGTGCCAGCAGTGATCCCGGGACTAGCAGCCTACAAGAGACCCAGTACTTC
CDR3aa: CASSDPGTSSLQETQYF

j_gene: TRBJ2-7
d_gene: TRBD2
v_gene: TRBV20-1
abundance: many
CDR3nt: TGCAGTGCTAGCTTAATGGGAGGGGCCCCCTACGAGCAGTACTTC
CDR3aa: CSASLMGGAPYEQYF

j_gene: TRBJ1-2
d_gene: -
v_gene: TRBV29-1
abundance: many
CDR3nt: TGCAGCGTGGTAACAGGCTATGGCTACACCTTC
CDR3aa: CSVVTGYGYTF

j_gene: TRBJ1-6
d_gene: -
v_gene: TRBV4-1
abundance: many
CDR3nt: TGCGCCAGCAGCCAAGGACAGATTTATAATTCACCCCTCCACTTT
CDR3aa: CASSQGQIYNSPLHF

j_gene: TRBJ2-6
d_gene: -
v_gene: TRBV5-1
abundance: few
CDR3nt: TGCGCCAGCAGCTTGGGAGTAGGCGGACCAGACTCTGGGGCCAACGTCCTGACTTTC
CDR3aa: CASSLGVGGPDSGANVLTF

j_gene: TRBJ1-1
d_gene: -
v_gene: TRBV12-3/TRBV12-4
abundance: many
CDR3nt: TGTGCCAGCAGTTTTGTCAGAATGAACACTGAAGCTTTCTTT
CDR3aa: CASSFVRMNTEAFF

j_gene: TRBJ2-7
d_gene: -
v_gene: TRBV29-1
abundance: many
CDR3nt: TGCAGCGTTGGTGACTTCACTTTAGATAGGTGGGAGCAGTACTTC
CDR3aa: CSVGDFTLDRWEQYF

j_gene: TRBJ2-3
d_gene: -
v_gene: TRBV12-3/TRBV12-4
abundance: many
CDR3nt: TGTGCCAGCAATGGCGGATTTAGCACAGATACGCAGTATTTT
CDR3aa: CASNGGFSTDTQYF

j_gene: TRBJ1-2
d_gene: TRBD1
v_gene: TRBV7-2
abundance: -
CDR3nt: TGTGCCAGCAGCACCACAGGGGTGGGGTATGGCTACACCTTC
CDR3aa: CASSTTGVGYGYTF

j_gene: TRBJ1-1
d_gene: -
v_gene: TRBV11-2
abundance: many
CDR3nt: TGTGCCAGCAGCTTCAGGGGTAACACTGAAGCTTTCTTT
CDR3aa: CASSFRGNTEAFF

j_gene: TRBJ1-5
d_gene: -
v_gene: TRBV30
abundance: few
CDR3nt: TGTGCCTGGAGTTCTCTAATGGGGGCGAGCAATCAGCCCCAGCATTTT
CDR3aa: CAWSSLMGASNQPQHF

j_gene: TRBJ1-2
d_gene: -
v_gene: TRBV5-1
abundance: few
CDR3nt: TGCGCCAGCAGCTTACGTCGGGCGGACTATGGCTACACCTTC
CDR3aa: CASSLRRADYGYTF

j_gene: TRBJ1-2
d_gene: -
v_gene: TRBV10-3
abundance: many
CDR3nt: TGTGCCATCAGTGTACCAGGGGCGGGAGGCTACACCTTC
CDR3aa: CAISVPGAGGYTF

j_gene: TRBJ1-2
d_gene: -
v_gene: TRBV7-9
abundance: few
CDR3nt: TGTGCCAGCAGCTCCCTCCCGGGAGATGAGAACTATGGCTACACCTTC
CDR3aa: CASSSLPGDENYGYTF

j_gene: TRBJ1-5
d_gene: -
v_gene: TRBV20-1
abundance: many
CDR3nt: TGCAGTGCTAGACCCAGCAATCAGCCCCAGCATTTT
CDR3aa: CSARPSNQPQHF

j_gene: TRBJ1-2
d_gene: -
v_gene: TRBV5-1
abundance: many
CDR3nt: TGCGCCAGCAGCTTGGGGGGAGCCTCTCGTGGCTACACCTTC
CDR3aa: CASSLGGASRGYTF

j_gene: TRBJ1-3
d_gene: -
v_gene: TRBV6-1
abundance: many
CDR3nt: TGTGCCAGCAGTCGAGTCTCTGGTAGGGAGCCCTCTGGAAACACCATATATTTT
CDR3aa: CASSRVSGREPSGNTIYF

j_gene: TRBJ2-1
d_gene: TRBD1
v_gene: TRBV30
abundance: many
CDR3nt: TGTGCCTGGAAAAGGACAGGGGTTTCCTACAATGAGCAGTTCTTC
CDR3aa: CAWKRTGVSYNEQFF

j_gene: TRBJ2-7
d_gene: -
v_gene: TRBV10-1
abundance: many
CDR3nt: TGCGCCAGCAGTGTTTCGACCTACGAGCAGTACTTC
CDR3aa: CASSVSTYEQYF

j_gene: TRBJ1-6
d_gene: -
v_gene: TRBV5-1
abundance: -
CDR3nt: TGCGCCAGCAGATCGGGGGATGGGAATTCACCCCTCCACTTT
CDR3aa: CASRSGDGNSPLHF

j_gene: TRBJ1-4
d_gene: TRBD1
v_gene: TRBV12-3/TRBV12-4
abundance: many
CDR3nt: TGTGCCAGCAGTTTAAGGCCTTTGGGACAGCTTAATGAAAAACTGTTTTTT
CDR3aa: CASSLRPLGQLNEKLFF

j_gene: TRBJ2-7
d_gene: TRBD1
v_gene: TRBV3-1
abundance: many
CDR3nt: TGTGCCAGCAGCCAGTGGGGACAGACCTACGAGCAGTACTTC
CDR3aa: CASSQWGQTYEQYF

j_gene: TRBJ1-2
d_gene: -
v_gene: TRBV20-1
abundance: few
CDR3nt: TGCAGTGCTAGAGAGAGAAACTATGGCTACACCTTC
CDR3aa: CSARERNYGYTF

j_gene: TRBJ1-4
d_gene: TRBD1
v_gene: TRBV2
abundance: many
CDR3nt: TGTGCCAGCAGTGGACAGGGGGGTAATGAAAAACTGTTTTTT
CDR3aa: CASSGQGGNEKLFF

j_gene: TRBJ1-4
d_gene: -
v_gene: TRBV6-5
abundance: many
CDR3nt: TGTGCCAGCAGTTACTCGGGAGCCGCAACTAATGAAAAACTGTTTTTT
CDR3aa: CASSYSGAATNEKLFF

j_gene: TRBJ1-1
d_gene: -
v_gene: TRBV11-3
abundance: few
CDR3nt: TGTGCCAGCAGCTTAGAGACAACGAACACTGAAGCTTTCTTT
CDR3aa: CASSLETTNTEAFF

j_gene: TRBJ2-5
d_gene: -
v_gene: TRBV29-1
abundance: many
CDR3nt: TGCAGCGTTGCACTAGAAGAGACCCAGTACTTC
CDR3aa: CSVALEETQYF

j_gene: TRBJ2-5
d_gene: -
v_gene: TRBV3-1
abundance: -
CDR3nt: TGTGCCAGCAGCCAAGAGGTAGCCCGCCAAGAGACCCAGTACTTC
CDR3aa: CASSQEVARQETQYF

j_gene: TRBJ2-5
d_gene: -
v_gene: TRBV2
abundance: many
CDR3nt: TGTGCCAGCAGTGGGCTCGAAAAGACCCAGTACTTC
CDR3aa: CASSGLEKTQYF

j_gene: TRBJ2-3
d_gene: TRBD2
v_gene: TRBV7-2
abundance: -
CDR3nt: TGTGCCAGCAGCGTAAGCCTAGCGGGGGCCCCAGATACGCAGTATTTT
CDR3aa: CASSVSLAGAPDTQYF

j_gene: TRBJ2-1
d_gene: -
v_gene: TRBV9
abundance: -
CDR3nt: TGTGCCAGCAGCGAGCAGATAGCCAATGAGCAGTTCTTC
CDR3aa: CASSEQIANEQFF

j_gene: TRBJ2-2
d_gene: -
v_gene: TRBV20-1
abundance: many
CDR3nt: TGCAGTGCCCACTACGGAGGGTCGGGAGCCGGGGAGCTGTTTTTT
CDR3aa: CSAHYGGSGAGELFF